The 30 T cell receptor beta chains listed next were all sequenced from one sample in a study of OX40 agonist ivuxolimab in advanced cancers. Generated by immunoSEQ multiplex PCR, the TCRdb table keeps only in-frame clones and is missing some. The data contain about 56,000 clones, roughly 91% of them singletons. Source: CD4+ or CD8+ T cells sorted from blood, taken in a trial of the OX40 agonist ivuxolimab. Source of these receptors: an adult with an advanced solid tumor such as melanoma, head and neck, liver or kidney cancer.

The V and J genes are TRBV27 and TRBJ2-1, with 9 positions matching TRBD1. Germline V CDR1 and CDR2: MNHEY, SMNVEV (reference sequence). V gave up 5 bases and J gave up 7 bases; unmatched junction bases: 12. CDR3 length equals 16 residues. CDR3 loop: CASSTHSRDRVNEQFF. In DNA form, the CDR3 reads TGTGCCAGCAGTACGCATTCCCGGGACAGGGTGAATGAGCAGTTCTTC.

The chain carries TRBV7-2 and TRBJ2-7; 7 bases are shared with TRBD1. The CDR3 is 16 residues long. Trimming removed 3 bases from V and 1 base from J; junction bases left unmatched: 9. The V gene's germline CDR1 is SGHTA and CDR2 FQGNSA. As DNA, the CDR3 is TGTGCCAGCAGCTTCCCCCAGGGGGACCCTTCCTACGAGCAGTACTTC. It codes for CASSFPQGDPSYEQYF.

V is TRBV19 and J is TRBJ2-4, with a weak D call TRBD1 (6 bases). Germline CDR1 is LNHDA and CDR2 is SQIVND (reference sequence). Deletions cut 7 bases from V and 0 bases from J, with 10 bases between. CDR3 length: 14 amino acids. CDR3 nucleotide sequence: TGTGCCAGTACCGCAGGGGTAGCCAAAAACATTCAGTACTTC. This sequence encodes CASTAGVAKNIQYF.

This sequence joins TRBV28 and TRBJ2-7; D might be TRBD1 (8 bases). The CDR3 contains 16 residues. V lost 0 bases, J lost 3 bases, and 15 bases lay in between. Germline values: CDR1 MDHEN, CDR2 SYDVKM. This CDR3 reads CASSLWATGEGYEQYF. DNA for the CDR3: TGTGCCAGCAGTTTATGGGCGACAGGGGAGGGCTACGAGCAGTACTTC.

Details on this clone: This sample also contains other DNA sequences that code for the same CDR3. The gene calls are TRBV9 and TRBJ2-2; no clear D gene. Trimming pared 3 bases from V and 4 bases from J, leaving 7 bases between. There are 13 residues in the CDR3. CDR1 is SGDLS, CDR2 YYNGEE, per germline. The CDR3 sequence: CASSAGGTGELFF. The CDR3 coding sequence is TGTGCCAGCAGCGCGGGCGGCACCGGGGAGCTGTTTTTT.

The genes are TRBV5-6 and TRBJ2-7, with D perhaps TRBD2 (6 bases). V lost 3 bases and J lost 3, with 7 bases in between. The CDR3 is 12 amino acids. The germline gives CDR1 SGHDT, CDR2 YYEEEE. CDR3 residues: CASSWGVYEQYF. CDR3 coding DNA: TGTGCCAGCAGCTGGGGGGTCTACGAGCAGTACTTC.

V gene TRBV6-6 combines with J gene TRBJ1-1; D call uncertain. Germline lookup yields CDR1 MNHNY and CDR2 SVGAGI (reference sequence). The CDR3 extends over 15 amino acids. The V gene lost 5 bases and the J gene lost 1 base, with 14 bases spanning the gap. CDR3 nucleotides: TGTGCCAGCAGTATAAAGAGGAGACCGAACACTGAAGCTTTCTTT. Amino acids: CASSIKRRPNTEAFF.

The chain uses TRBV29-1 and TRBJ2-1; TRBD2 matches at 13 bases. CDR1 is SQVTM and CDR2 is ANQGSEA in the germline V gene. J gave up 6 bases and V 6 bases, and 8 bases lay outside the gene matches. This CDR3 comprises 15 residues. Here the CDR3 reads CSVVPGTSGTNEQFF. Here the CDR3 DNA reads TGCAGCGTGGTACCCGGGACTAGCGGGACCAATGAGCAGTTCTTC.

About this clone: The junction departs from the called germline gene at one end, perhaps through a read error. This chain connects TRBV7-2 to TRBJ2-5; a possible D gene is TRBD2 (5 bases). Germline V gives CDR1 SGHTA, CDR2 FQGNSA. The CDR3 sequence is 16 residues long. CDR3 sequence (DNA): TGTGCCAGCAGCTTATATAGCGTACACTACCAGGAGACCCAGTACTTC. Residues: CASSLYSVHYQETQYF.

This sequence joins TRBV19 and TRBJ2-5; tentative D call: TRBD2 (6 bases). The CDR3 extends over 15 amino acids. V was shortened by 3 bases and J by 1 base, with 12 bases between the two germline ends. Germline V CDR1 and CDR2: LNHDA, SQIVND (reference sequence). The CDR3 reads CASSIGGPSQETQYF. CDR3 sequence (DNA): TGTGCCAGTAGTATCGGGGGTCCGAGCCAAGAGACCCAGTACTTC.

The V and J genes are TRBV11-2 and TRBJ2-7; 10 bases align to TRBD2. After removal of 3 bases from V and 1 base from J, the junction contained 3 bases not matched to a gene. Germline CDR1 and CDR2: SGHAT and FQNNGV. This CDR3 is built from 15 residues. The CDR3 sequence: CASSFGLAASYEQYF. The CDR3 region has the DNA TGTGCCAGCAGCTTTGGACTAGCGGCATCCTACGAGCAGTACTTC.

The rearrangement links TRBV4-1 to TRBJ1-2, with 7 bases matching TRBD1. Germline values: CDR1 MGHRA, CDR2 YSYEKL. Trimming removed 0 bases from V and 8 bases from J; junction bases left unmatched: 6. This CDR3 is 14 amino acids long. The CDR3 is CASSQDRGGWGYTF. CDR3 nucleotides: TGCGCCAGCAGCCAAGATCGAGGGGGCTGGGGCTACACCTTC.

The chain uses TRBV5-3 and TRBJ2-2; D call uncertain. TRBV5-3 is an ORF, with its function uncertain. Trimming stripped 2 bases from V and 4 bases from J, with 12 bases between. CDR3 size: 15 residues. CDR3 region: CARSLSCLSTGELFF. The CDR3 region has the DNA TGTGCCAGAAGCTTATCGTGTTTATCCACCGGGGAGCTGTTTTTT.

The chain joins TRBV9 to TRBJ2-7; TRBD2 is a possible D gene (6 bases). In germline, CDR1 is SGDLS, CDR2 YYNGEE. CDR3 size: 13 residues. The V end lost 1 base, the J end lost 6 bases, and 11 bases lay between the germline ends. The CDR3 is CASSVSGGTEQYF. As DNA, the CDR3 is TGTGCCAGCAGCGTATCAGGAGGGACCGAGCAGTACTTC.

V usage is TRBV6-1 and J usage is TRBJ1-2; 11 nucleotides line up with TRBD1. Germline V gene sequence: CDR1 MNHNS, CDR2 SASEGT. This CDR3 contains 15 residues. V lost 3 bases and J lost 4; bases outside the gene matches: 4. The CDR3, as DNA: TGTGCCAGCAGTGATGGACAGGGGGCTGGCTATGGCTACACCTTC. It is translated as CASSDGQGAGYGYTF.

This chain links TRBV5-6 with TRBJ1-6; D is uncertain. The length of the CDR3 is 14 residues. The germline V gene has CDR1 SGHDT and CDR2 YYEEEE. V lost 0 bases and J lost 5, with 6 bases in between. The CDR3 region is CASSLDRNNSPLHF. The CDR3 bases are TGTGCCAGCAGCTTGGACCGTAATAATTCACCCCTCCACTTT.

The chain uses TRBV15 and TRBJ2-7; 7 bases map to TRBD2. This CDR3 comprises 15 residues. Germline lookup yields CDR1 LNHNV and CDR2 YYDKDF (reference sequence). J was trimmed by 6 bases and V by 0 bases; bases with no gene match: 8. The chain's CDR3 is CATSRDGLGMGEQYF. The CDR3 DNA follows: TGTGCCACCAGCAGAGATGGACTAGGGATGGGCGAGCAGTACTTC.

V and J are TRBV6-5 and TRBJ2-5, with 9 bases aligning to TRBD2. Germline loops: CDR1 MNHEY, CDR2 SVGAGI. This CDR3 is 15 amino acids long. Germline trimming cut 5 bases from V and 7 bases from J; bases unmatched to any gene: 11. The CDR3 protein is CASSIELAGARTQYF. The CDR3 region has the DNA TGTGCCAGCAGTATTGAGTTAGCGGGAGCAAGGACCCAGTACTTC.

The chain uses TRBV6-6 and TRBJ2-5, with D perhaps given as TRBD1 or TRBD2 (6 bases each). Trimming removed 5 bases at V and 5 bases at J, with 12 bases between. The CDR3 is 13 residues long. The germline gives CDR1 MNHNY, CDR2 SVGAGI (reference sequence). CDR3 loop: CASSPQGRETQYF. The CDR3 nucleotides read TGTGCCAGCAGTCCTCAGGGGAGGGAGACCCAGTACTTC.

The genes are TRBV7-2 and TRBJ2-3, with 9 bases aligning to TRBD2. Germline V gene lookup returns CDR1 SGHTA and CDR2 FQGNSA. Trimming at V came to 5 bases and at J to 0 bases, leaving 9 bases not matched to a gene. This CDR3 region has 17 residues. The CDR3 loop is CASSPPAGLASTDTQYF. In DNA form, the CDR3 reads TGTGCCAGCAGCCCCCCGGCAGGACTAGCGAGCACAGATACGCAGTATTTT.

The chain has TRBV11-2 and TRBJ2-2, with D unresolved. Between the trimmed V and J ends, which lost 0 bases and 5 bases, there was a span of 13 bases. CDR1 SGHAT and CDR2 FQNNGV come from the germline V gene. The CDR3 loop spans 16 amino acids. The CDR3 DNA is TGTGCCAGCAGCTTAGATCTAGGTCCCTTGACCGGGGAGCTGTTTTTT. It is translated as CASSLDLGPLTGELFF.

The J gene is TRBJ2-7, the V gene TRBV11-2; 9 bases align to TRBD2. This CDR3 comprises 15 residues. Germline values: CDR1 SGHAT, CDR2 FQNNGV. With 1 base clipped from V and 0 bases from J, the junction kept 1 base outside the gene matches. The CDR3 nucleotides read TGTGCCAGCAGCTTAGGTAGCGGGAGCTCCTACGAGCAGTACTTC. Translating it yields CASSLGSGSSYEQYF.

The J gene is TRBJ2-7, the V gene TRBV7-9; 7 nucleotides match TRBD1. Trimming removed 4 bases from V and 0 bases from J; junction bases left unmatched: 9. Looked up from germline, CDR1 is SEHNR and CDR2 is FQNEAQ (reference sequence). The CDR3 spans 16 residues. The CDR3 DNA follows: TGTGCCAGCAGCTCACCGCGACAGGGAGCCTCCTACGAGCAGTACTTC. The encoded protein is CASSSPRQGASYEQYF. The full variable domain, its missing parts supplied by reference TRBV7-9 and TRBJ2-7, is DTGVSQNPRHKITKRGQNVTFRCDPISEHNRLYWYRQTLGQGPEFLTYFQNEAQLEKSRLLSDRFSAERPKGSFSTLEIQRTEQGDSAMYLCASSSPRQGASYEQYFGPGTRLTVT.

The chain recombines TRBV6-4 with TRBJ2-3, with a possible D match to TRBD2 (5 bases). CDR1 MRHNA and CDR2 SNTAGT come from the germline V gene. The CDR3 runs 14 residues. V lost 9 bases and J lost 2, with 15 bases in between. This CDR3 reads CARLKRAPTDTQYF. Here the CDR3 DNA reads TGTGCCAGACTCAAGAGGGCTCCCACAGATACGCAGTATTTT.

The chain recombines TRBV5-5 with TRBJ1-1; perhaps TRBD1 as D (5 bases). CDR1 SGHKS and CDR2 YYEKEE come from the germline V gene (reference sequence). The CDR3 loop spans 16 amino acids. Trimming shortened V by 1 base and J by 4 bases, and 17 bases separated the two germline ends. CDR3 sequence (DNA): TGTGCCAGCAGCTTGCTTGTTCGCCAGGGTGGCACTGAAGCTTTCTTT. As protein: CASSLLVRQGGTEAFF.

The rearrangement links TRBV27 to TRBJ2-7, with TRBD2 as a possible D gene (5 bases). CDR3 length: 14 residues. V was cut by 5 bases and J by 4 bases, with 15 bases left in between. Germline V gene lookup returns CDR1 MNHEY and CDR2 SMNVEV (reference sequence). The CDR3 nucleotides read TGTGCCAGCAGTCACCCCGGGAACCTTTACGAGCAGTACTTC. Translation: CASSHPGNLYEQYF.

The V gene is TRBV4-1, the J gene TRBJ2-3; either TRBD1 or TRBD2 may fit D (5 bases each). V gave up 1 base and J gave up 3 bases, with 17 bases separating them. The CDR3 contains 17 residues. Germline-derived CDR1 and CDR2 are MGHRA and YSYEKL. The CDR3 DNA reads TGCGCCAGCAGCCAAGTCGACTCAGGGTGGGGGACAGATACGCAGTATTTT. It encodes CASSQVDSGWGTDTQYF.

The gene calls are TRBV19 and TRBJ2-2, with 7 bases identical to TRBD2. The CDR3 runs to 17 residues. Germline lookup yields CDR1 LNHDA and CDR2 SQIVND (reference sequence). Trimming cost V 5 bases and J 2 bases; bases outside gene matches: 11. The CDR3 protein is CASSLFPGLDNTGELFF. As DNA, the CDR3 is TGTGCCAGTAGTCTCTTTCCAGGACTAGATAACACCGGGGAGCTGTTTTTT. Looking up the rest from reference TRBV19 and TRBJ2-2 gives the full variable domain: DGGITQSPKYLFRKEGQNVTLSCEQNLNHDAMYWYRQDPGQGLRLIYYSQIVNDFQKGDIAEGYSVSREKKESFPLTVTSAQKNPTAFYLCASSLFPGLDNTGELFFGEGSRLTVL.

The chain recombines TRBV5-1 with TRBJ2-5, with 9 positions matching TRBD1. The trim removed 0 bases at V and 4 bases at J, leaving 4 bases unmatched. CDR3 length: 15 residues. CDR1 is SGHRS and CDR2 is YFSETQ in the germline V gene. CDR3 DNA: TGCGCCAGCAGCTTGGAAACAGGGGGCCGAGAGACCCAGTACTTC. Residues: CASSLETGGRETQYF.

This sequence joins TRBV28 and TRBJ2-5; 7 bases match TRBD2. The CDR3 runs to 14 residues. Germline loops: CDR1 MDHEN, CDR2 SYDVKM. V shed 5 bases and J 1 base; nucleotides not matched to a gene: 4. This CDR3 is CASSPLAVQETQYF. DNA for the CDR3: TGTGCCAGCAGTCCTCTAGCGGTCCAAGAGACCCAGTACTTC.